These 6 T cell receptor beta chains came from one sample sequenced in a study of cytomegalovirus exposure and HLA in healthy donors. Use of 60 Vbeta and 13 Jbeta primers characterized the PCR. Profiling relied on immunoSEQ multiplex PCR, and the TCRdb table lists in-frame clones only, not all of them. The table includes fewer than 200,000 clones, roughly 86% detected once. The sample taken for sequencing was PBMCs. The receptors come from a man between 40 and 49 years old in good health and CMV-seropositive.

The V call is TRBV7-2, the J call TRBJ2-5; D is perhaps TRBD2 (6 bases). V was clipped by 5 bases and J by 5 bases, with 18 bases between them. CDR1 is SGHTA and CDR2 is FQGNSA in the germline V gene. The CDR3 is 15 amino acids. This CDR3 is CASSRREAKGETQYF. The CDR3 DNA is TGTGCCAGCAGCCGCAGGGAGGCTAAGGGGGAGACCCAGTACTTC.

This sequence joins TRBV11-2 and TRBJ2-1; D possibly corresponds to TRBD2 (5 bases). Germline assignment: CDR1 SGHAT and CDR2 FQNNGV. The V end lost 2 bases, the J end lost 9 bases, and 17 bases lay between the germline ends. This CDR3 comprises 15 residues. The CDR3 spells CASSLLAGVSIEQFF. The CDR3 DNA reads as TGTGCCAGCAGCTTATTAGCCGGGGTTAGTATTGAGCAGTTCTTC.

The chain uses TRBV14 and TRBJ1-1; TRBD1 agrees at 7 bases. Trimming at V came to 4 bases and at J to 3 bases, leaving 5 bases not matched to a gene. This CDR3 has 14 residues. CDR1 and CDR2 (germline): SGHDN, FVKESK. Here the CDR3 reads CASSRGGADTEAFF. The CDR3 DNA reads TGTGCCAGCAGCCGAGGGGGCGCGGACACTGAAGCTTTCTTT.

V is TRBV5-1 and J is TRBJ2-1, with 11 bases aligning to TRBD2. The germline CDR1 and CDR2 sequences are SGHRS and YFSETQ. CDR3 length: 17 amino acids. V lost 2 bases to trimming and J lost 3 bases; unmatched junction nucleotides: 7. This CDR3 reads CASSLRAGTSGYNEQFF. In nucleotides, the CDR3 is TGCGCCAGCAGCTTACGCGCAGGGACTAGCGGCTACAATGAGCAGTTCTTC.

The J gene is TRBJ1-1, the V gene TRBV10-2; no clear D gene. Trimming left V 1 base short and J 4 bases short, with 13 bases between. Germline V gives CDR1 WSHSY, CDR2 SAAADI. This CDR3 spans 15 amino acids. CDR3 in DNA: TGCGCCAGCAGTGAGTGGAAGGCCAGCGGCACTGAAGCTTTCTTT. Its translation: CASSEWKASGTEAFF.

The genes are TRBV7-3 and TRBJ2-7; D might be TRBD1 (5 bases). The CDR3 loop spans 12 amino acids. V was trimmed by 4 bases and J by 12 bases, leaving 16 bases between them. The germline gives CDR1 SGHTA, CDR2 FQGTGA. CDR3 sequence: CASSWQDMESYF. The CDR3 region has the DNA TGTGCCAGCAGCTGGCAGGACATGGAATCGTACTTC.